What follows is one T cell receptor (beta chain) and its context. This record belongs to a study of CD8 T cells in Susac syndrome. Random hexamers were used to reverse transcribe an amount of roughly 0.45 to 1 ug RNA. Each CDR3 protein gets one entry after TCRdb re-called the immunoSEQ multiplex PCR reads with MiXCR. In the table there are some 190,000 distinct CDR3 sequences, 85% to 95% of which are singletons. TCR beta sequencing was performed on blood CD8+ and CD4+ T cells. With V trimmed by 1 base and J by 6 bases, 14 bases remained unmatched. Per the germline V gene, CDR1 is MNHEY and CDR2 is SVGAGI. This CDR3 is built from 17 residues.

The rearrangement links TRBV6-5 to TRBJ1-1; TRBD1 matches 7 bases. The sample consisted of CD4+ T cells from PBMCs. The source of this sequence is a human donor with Susac syndrome. The CDR3 nucleotides read TGTGCCAGCAGTTACTTAGGACCGAGGGGACAGAATGCTGAAGCTTTCTTT. Translating gives CASSYLGPRGQNAEAFF.